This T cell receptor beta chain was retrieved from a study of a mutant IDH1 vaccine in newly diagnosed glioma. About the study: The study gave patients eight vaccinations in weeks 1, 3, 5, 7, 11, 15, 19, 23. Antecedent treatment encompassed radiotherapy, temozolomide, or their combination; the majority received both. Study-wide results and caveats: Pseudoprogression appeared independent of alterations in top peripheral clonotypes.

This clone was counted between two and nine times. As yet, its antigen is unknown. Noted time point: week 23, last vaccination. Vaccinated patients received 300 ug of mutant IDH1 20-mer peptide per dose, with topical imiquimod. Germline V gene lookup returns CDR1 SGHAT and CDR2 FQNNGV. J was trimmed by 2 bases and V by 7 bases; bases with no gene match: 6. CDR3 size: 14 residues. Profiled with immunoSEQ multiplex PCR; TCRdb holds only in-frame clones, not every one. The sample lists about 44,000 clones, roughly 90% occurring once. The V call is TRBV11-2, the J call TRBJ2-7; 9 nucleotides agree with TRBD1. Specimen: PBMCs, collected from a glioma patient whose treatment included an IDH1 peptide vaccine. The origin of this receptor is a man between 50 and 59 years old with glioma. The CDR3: CASTLDRGPYEQYF. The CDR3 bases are TGTGCCAGCACCCTGGACAGGGGCCCCTACGAGCAGTACTTC. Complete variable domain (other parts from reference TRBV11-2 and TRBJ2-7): EAGVAQSPRYKIIEKRQSVAFWCNPISGHATLYWYQQILGQGPKLLIQFQNNGVVDDSQLPKDRFSAERLKGVDSTLKIQPAKLEDSAVYLCASTLDRGPYEQYFGPGTRLTVT.